The 26 T cell receptor beta chains given below trace back to one sample, sequenced in a study of long-term antiretroviral therapy in people with HIV. Survey-level immunoSEQ v3.0 assays were run. Sequencing was performed with immunoSEQ multiplex PCR; in TCRdb, only in-frame clones are kept and a portion is missing. The sample carries about 14,000 clones, around 80% recorded once. This sample comprised unsorted PBMCs, obtained 0.4 years after starting antiretroviral therapy. These receptors all come from a man aged 30-40 years with HIV.

The rearrangement joins TRBV6-6 to TRBJ2-4; unclear D gene. The ends were cut back, 5 bases at V and 4 bases at J, with 15 bases in the middle. The CDR3 contains 15 residues. The V gene's germline CDR1 is MNHNY and CDR2 SVGAGI (reference sequence). In DNA form, the CDR3 reads TGTGCCAGCAGTCCTAATCATGGGGAAAAAAACATTCAGTACTTC. This sequence encodes CASSPNHGEKNIQYF.

In the case of this clone: An end of the junction does not agree with germline; a read error may underlie this. The chain couples TRBV30 to TRBJ1-2; TRBD1 matches at 7 bases. The CDR3 has 11 amino acids. The V gene's germline CDR1 is GTSNPN and CDR2 SVGIG (reference sequence). The CDR3 loop reads CAGGVSTGQNF. CDR3 DNA: TGTGCCGGTGGGGTTTCTACGGGACAGAACTTC.

In DNA form, the CDR3 reads TGTGCCAGCAGCTTAGTCGACAGGGGTGGGGGAGCGGAGACCCAGTACTTC. Its protein product is CASSLVDRGGGAETQYF. This chain uses TRBV7-2 with TRBJ2-5; 8 nucleotides agree with TRBD1. Per germline, CDR1 SGHTA and CDR2 FQGNSA. The CDR3 has 17 amino acids. The V and J ends lost 1 base and 5 bases, in that order; junction bases with no gene match: 12.

This clone occurred a few times. The V gene is TRBV19, the J gene TRBJ1-2; D gene uncertain. V shed 0 bases and J shed 0 bases, with 14 bases lying between them. From germline, CDR1 is LNHDA and CDR2 SQIVND (reference sequence). The CDR3 runs to 17 residues. CDR3: CASSIDLSSGANYGYTF. The CDR3 DNA reads TGTGCCAGTAGTATAGATCTCTCAAGCGGAGCTAACTATGGCTACACCTTC.

This clone was observed a handful of times. The chain employs TRBV7-9 and TRBJ1-2; unclear D gene. There are 15 residues in the CDR3. The germline CDR1 and CDR2 sequences are SEHNR and FQNEAQ (reference sequence). The V end was cut by 1 base, the J end by 7 bases, with 16 bases between. Here the CDR3 reads CASSLETFGESGYTF. The DNA for the CDR3 is TGTGCCAGCAGCTTAGAGACATTTGGGGAGTCTGGCTACACCTTC.

This clone is a singleton in its sample. V is TRBV5-1 and J is TRBJ2-5; the match to TRBD2 covers 13 bases. Germline lookup yields CDR1 SGHRS and CDR2 YFSETQ. V lost 7 bases, J lost 1 base, and 4 bases stayed unmatched. This CDR3 spans 15 amino acids. Here the CDR3 DNA reads TGCGCCAGCCTCCGGACTAGCGGGGGCCAAGAGACCCAGTACTTC. This translates into CASLRTSGGQETQYF.

V usage is TRBV7-9 and J usage is TRBJ1-4; D possibly corresponds to TRBD1 (6 bases). Trimming shortened V by 5 bases and J by 7 bases, and 20 bases separated the two germline ends. The germline gives CDR1 SEHNR, CDR2 FQNEAQ (reference sequence). This CDR3 contains 16 residues. In DNA form, the CDR3 reads TGTGCCAGCAGCCAGAGACAGGACACGGCGAGTGAAAAACTGTTTTTT. As protein: CASSQRQDTASEKLFF.

The table lists this clone with a count of one. This chain uses TRBV5-5 with TRBJ2-3; 8 positions agree with TRBD1. J was trimmed by 0 bases and V by 4 bases; bases with no gene match: 7. The CDR3 runs to 16 residues. In germline, CDR1 is SGHKS, CDR2 YYEKEE (reference sequence). The CDR3 nucleotides read TGTGCCAGCAGCGTCAGGGGGCTAACGAGCACAGATACGCAGTATTTT. Encoded protein: CASSVRGLTSTDTQYF.

The chain carries TRBV4-1 and TRBJ2-3, with D possibly being TRBD2 (6 bases). The CDR3 consists of 16 residues. Germline CDR1 is MGHRA and CDR2 is YSYEKL. V lost 0 bases to trimming and J lost 3 bases, with 13 bases between them. In nucleotides, the CDR3 is TGCGCCAGCAGCCAAGAATATGTCCTAGCGACAGATACGCAGTATTTT. Its translation: CASSQEYVLATDTQYF.

The V and J genes are TRBV7-2 and TRBJ2-5; D is ambiguous. V lost 2 bases and J 2 bases, leaving 6 bases between the germline ends. The CDR3 sequence is 13 residues long. Germline V CDR1 and CDR2: SGHTA, FQGNSA. In DNA, the CDR3 is TGTGCCAGCAGCTTAAACAGACAAGAGACCCAGTACTTC. Protein product: CASSLNRQETQYF.

CDR3 amino acids: CASSRDRGHEKLFF. DNA of the CDR3: TGTGCCAGCAGCAGGGACAGGGGGCATGAAAAACTGTTTTTT. This rearrangement joins TRBV5-4 to TRBJ1-4, with TRBD1 matching 12 bases. CDR1 and CDR2 (germline): SGHNT, YYREEE (reference sequence). The V segment lost 4 bases and the J segment 6 bases; nucleotides outside the gene matches: 1. The CDR3 length is 14 residues.

This chain uses TRBV11-3 with TRBJ1-1; D is possibly TRBD1 (5 bases). Germline V CDR1 and CDR2: SGHNT, YENEEA. This CDR3 region has 14 residues. V lost 1 base and J lost 0, with 6 bases in between. CDR3 protein: CASSLAGMNTEAFF. DNA of the CDR3: TGTGCCAGCAGCTTAGCAGGGATGAACACTGAAGCTTTCTTT.

This clone occurred a few times. The chain combines TRBV30 with TRBJ1-1, with D uncertain. There are 10 residues in the CDR3. V dropped 7 bases and J dropped 6 bases, with 9 bases sitting between them. The germline V gene has CDR1 GTSNPN and CDR2 SVGIG (reference sequence). In DNA, the CDR3 is TGTGCCTCCGAGGAGGCTGAAGCTTTCTTT. It specifies CASEEAEAFF.

V gene TRBV10-3 combines with J gene TRBJ2-7; 7 bases are shared with TRBD1. V was clipped by 6 bases and J by 2 bases; unmatched bases: 7. The CDR3 is made up of 14 amino acids. CDR1 is ENHRY and CDR2 is SYGVKD in the germline V gene. The CDR3 bases are TGTGCCATCAGCTCCCGACAGGGTACCTACGAGCAGTACTTC. This encodes CAISSRQGTYEQYF.

The rearrangement joins TRBV2 to TRBJ1-1; D is undetermined. The V gene's germline CDR1 is SNHLY and CDR2 FYNNEI. Between the trimmed V and J ends, which lost 7 bases and 0 bases, there was a span of 12 bases. This CDR3 is 14 amino acids long. CDR3 sequence (DNA): TGTGCCAGCACCCAAGGGCATTTGAACACTGAAGCTTTCTTT. This gives the protein CASTQGHLNTEAFF.

J is TRBJ1-1 and V is TRBV6-1; D remains ambiguous. The germline CDR1 and CDR2 sequences are MNHNS and SASEGT. The CDR3 extends over 15 amino acids. V lost 2 bases and J 1 base, leaving 11 bases between the germline ends. CDR3 residues: CASSEYGQQNTEAFF. The DNA for the CDR3 is TGTGCCAGCAGTGAATACGGTCAGCAGAACACTGAAGCTTTCTTT.

The chain has TRBV28 and TRBJ1-2, with D possibly being TRBD1 (6 bases). The CDR3 is 13 residues long. Germline-derived CDR1 and CDR2 are MDHEN and SYDVKM. Trimming removed 6 bases from V and 2 bases from J, with 10 bases in between. CDR3 region: CASRATGNYGYTF. In DNA, the CDR3 is TGTGCCAGCAGAGCAACAGGGAACTATGGCTACACCTTC.

This chain connects TRBV4-1 to TRBJ2-7; 10 bases are a match to TRBD2. After removal of 3 bases from V and 7 bases from J, the junction contained 9 bases not matched to a gene. Germline CDR1 and CDR2: MGHRA and YSYEKL. The CDR3 contains 15 residues. CDR3 bases: TGCGCCAGCAGCCATGGAGCGGGGGGGTTGAGTGAGCAGTACTTC. Amino acid sequence: CASSHGAGGLSEQYF.

This chain uses TRBV6-6 with TRBJ1-1, with no clear D. Trimming cost V 0 bases and J 4 bases, with 9 bases left between them. Germline-derived CDR1 and CDR2 are MNHNY and SVGAGI (reference sequence). CDR3 length: 14 amino acids. In nucleotides, the CDR3 is TGTGCCAGCAGTTACTCCCATGAGGGCACTGAAGCTTTCTTT. Translated, it gives CASSYSHEGTEAFF.

The chain has TRBV7-2 and TRBJ1-5; 8 nucleotides agree with TRBD1. CDR1 and CDR2 from the germline V gene are SGHTA and FQGNSA. V was pared by 6 bases and J by 1 base, with 5 bases of the junction left unmatched. There are 15 residues in the CDR3. This CDR3 is CASRVGQGSNQPQHF. The DNA of the CDR3 is TGTGCCAGCAGGGTTGGACAGGGAAGCAATCAGCCCCAGCATTTT.

The V gene is TRBV6-5, the J gene TRBJ2-7; D is uncertain. The germline V gene has CDR1 MNHEY and CDR2 SVGAGI. The CDR3 contains 12 residues. Trimming removed 5 bases from V and 4 bases from J, with 9 bases in between. The CDR3 protein is CASSVDGYEQYF. Written as DNA, the CDR3 is TGTGCCAGCAGTGTTGACGGGTACGAGCAGTACTTC.

This chain connects TRBV11-2 to TRBJ2-5; D perhaps matches TRBD1 (5 bases). Germline V gene lookup returns CDR1 SGHAT and CDR2 FQNNGV. This CDR3 region has 15 residues. V was clipped by 6 bases and J by 2 bases, with 16 bases between them. The CDR3 spells CASSLIGARQETQYF. In DNA form, the CDR3 reads TGTGCCAGCAGTCTAATAGGGGCAAGGCAAGAGACCCAGTACTTC.

This clone was detected only once. DNA of the CDR3: TGTGCCAGCAGTTTAACAGGGTCAGAGACCCAGTACTTC. Its translation: CASSLTGSETQYF. J is TRBJ2-5 and V is TRBV27, with D possibly TRBD1 on 6 matching bases. The CDR3 has 13 amino acids. Germline CDR1 and CDR2: MNHEY and SMNVEV (reference sequence). The V and J ends lost 2 bases and 4 bases respectively, with 8 bases between them.

The chain recombines TRBV29-1 with TRBJ2-2; no definite D call. This CDR3 region has 12 residues. V dropped 3 bases and J dropped 1 base, with 3 bases sitting between them. Germline assignment: CDR1 SQVTM and CDR2 ANQGSEA. The CDR3 coding sequence is TGCAGCGTTGACCTGAACACCGGGGAGCTGTTTTTT. Residues: CSVDLNTGELFF.

This clone was observed once. This chain connects TRBV4-3 to TRBJ2-7; 8 nucleotides align to TRBD2. Germline CDR1 is LGHNA and CDR2 is YSLEER. V shed 4 bases, J shed 5 bases, and the junction held 10 bases outside the gene matches. The CDR3 is made up of 15 amino acids. CDR3 amino acids: CASSPLGGGYDEQYF. In DNA, the CDR3 is TGCGCCAGCAGCCCACTCGGGGGGGGGTATGACGAGCAGTACTTC.

The V call is TRBV7-9, the J call TRBJ1-2; D remains ambiguous. This CDR3 is 14 amino acids long. Per germline, CDR1 SEHNR and CDR2 FQNEAQ (reference sequence). Trimming shortened V by 1 base and J by 8 bases, and 14 bases separated the two germline ends. CDR3 loop: CASSLGSTKRGYTF. The CDR3 coding sequence is TGTGCCAGCAGCTTAGGGTCTACTAAGAGGGGCTACACCTTC.